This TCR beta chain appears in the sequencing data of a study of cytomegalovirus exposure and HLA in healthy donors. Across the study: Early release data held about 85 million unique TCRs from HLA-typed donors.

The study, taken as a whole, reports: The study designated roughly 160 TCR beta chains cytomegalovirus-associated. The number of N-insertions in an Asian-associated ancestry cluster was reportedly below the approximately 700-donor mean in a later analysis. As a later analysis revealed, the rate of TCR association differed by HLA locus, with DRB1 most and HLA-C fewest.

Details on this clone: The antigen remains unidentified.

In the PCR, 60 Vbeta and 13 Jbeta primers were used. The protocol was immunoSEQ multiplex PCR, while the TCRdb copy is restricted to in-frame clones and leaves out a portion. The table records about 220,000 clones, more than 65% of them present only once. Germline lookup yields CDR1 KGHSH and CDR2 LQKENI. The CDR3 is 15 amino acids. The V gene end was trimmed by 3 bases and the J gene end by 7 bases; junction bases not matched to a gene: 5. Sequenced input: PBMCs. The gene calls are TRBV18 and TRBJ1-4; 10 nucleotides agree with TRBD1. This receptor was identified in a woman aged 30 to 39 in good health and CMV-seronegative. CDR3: CASSPRDRGGEKLFF. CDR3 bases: TGTGCCAGCTCACCGCGGGACAGGGGTGGTGAAAAACTGTTTTTT.